The present T cell receptor beta chain was sequenced within a study of T cells in Graves' hyperthyroidism and ophthalmopathy. The germline gives CDR1 LGHDT, CDR2 YNNKEL (reference sequence). The CDR3 covers 16 residues. V shed 2 bases, J shed 5 bases, and the junction held 11 bases outside the gene matches. Many counts were recorded for this clonotype. RNA transcripts served as the template for amplifying TCR beta CDR3 regions. TCR CDR3 underwent first-round RT-PCR with the HTBI primer set. TCRdb independently ran MiXCR on the multiplex PCR reads; one entry per CDR3 protein. The sample has around 390,000 distinct CDR3 sequences; approximately 14% are singletons.

The sequence was obtained from a woman in her thirties with Graves' ophthalmopathy. The V gene is TRBV3-1, the J gene TRBJ2-7; 8 bases fit TRBD1. The sample taken for sequencing was blood. The CDR3 DNA is TGTGCCAGCAGCCAACACGGACAGGGTCAAAGGAACGAGCAGTACTTC. It yields the protein CASSQHGQGQRNEQYF.